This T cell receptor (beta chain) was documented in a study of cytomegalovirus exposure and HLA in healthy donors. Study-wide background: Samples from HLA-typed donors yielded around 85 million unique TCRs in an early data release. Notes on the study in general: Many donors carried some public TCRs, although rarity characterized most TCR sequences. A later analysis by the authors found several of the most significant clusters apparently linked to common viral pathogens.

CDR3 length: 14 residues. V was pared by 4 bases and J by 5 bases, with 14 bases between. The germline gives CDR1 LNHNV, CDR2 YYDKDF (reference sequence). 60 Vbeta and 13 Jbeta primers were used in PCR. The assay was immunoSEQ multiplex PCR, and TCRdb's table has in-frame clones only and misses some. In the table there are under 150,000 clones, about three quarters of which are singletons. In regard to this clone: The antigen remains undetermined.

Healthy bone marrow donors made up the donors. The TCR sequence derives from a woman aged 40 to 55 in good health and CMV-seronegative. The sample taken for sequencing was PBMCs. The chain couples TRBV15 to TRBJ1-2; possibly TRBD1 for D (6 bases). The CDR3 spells CATSTPVRGYGYTF. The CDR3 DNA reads TGTGCCACCAGCACCCCCGTGAGGGGGTATGGCTACACCTTC.